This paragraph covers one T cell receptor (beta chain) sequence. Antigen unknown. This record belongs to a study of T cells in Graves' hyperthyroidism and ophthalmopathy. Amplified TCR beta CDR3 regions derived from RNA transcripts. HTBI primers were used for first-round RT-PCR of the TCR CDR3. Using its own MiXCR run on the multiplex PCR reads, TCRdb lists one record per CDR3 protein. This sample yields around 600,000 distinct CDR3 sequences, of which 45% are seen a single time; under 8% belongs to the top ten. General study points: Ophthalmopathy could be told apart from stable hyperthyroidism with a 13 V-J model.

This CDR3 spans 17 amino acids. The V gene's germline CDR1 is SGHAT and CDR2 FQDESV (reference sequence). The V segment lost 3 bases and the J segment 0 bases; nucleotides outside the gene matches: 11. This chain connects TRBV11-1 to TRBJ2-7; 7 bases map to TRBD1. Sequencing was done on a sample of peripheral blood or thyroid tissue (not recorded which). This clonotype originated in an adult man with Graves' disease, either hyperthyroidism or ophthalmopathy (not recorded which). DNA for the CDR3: TGTGCCAGCAGCTTGCTCGGAGAACAGGGGCACTCCTACGAGCAGTACTTC. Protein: CASSLLGEQGHSYEQYF.